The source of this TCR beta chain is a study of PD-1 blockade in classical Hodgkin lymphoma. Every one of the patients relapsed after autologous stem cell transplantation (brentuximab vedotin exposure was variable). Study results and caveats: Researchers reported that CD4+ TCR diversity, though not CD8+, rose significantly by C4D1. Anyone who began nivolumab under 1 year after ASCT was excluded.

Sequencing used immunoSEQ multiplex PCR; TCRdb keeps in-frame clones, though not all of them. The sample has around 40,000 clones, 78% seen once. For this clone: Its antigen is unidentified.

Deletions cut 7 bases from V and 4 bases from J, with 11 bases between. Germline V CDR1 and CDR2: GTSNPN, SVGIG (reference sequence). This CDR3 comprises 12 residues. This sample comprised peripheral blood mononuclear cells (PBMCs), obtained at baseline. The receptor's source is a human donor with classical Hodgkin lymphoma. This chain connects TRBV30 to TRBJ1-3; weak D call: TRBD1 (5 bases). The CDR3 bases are TGTGCCTACAACCCAGGGGGAAACACCATATATTTT. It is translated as CAYNPGGNTIYF.